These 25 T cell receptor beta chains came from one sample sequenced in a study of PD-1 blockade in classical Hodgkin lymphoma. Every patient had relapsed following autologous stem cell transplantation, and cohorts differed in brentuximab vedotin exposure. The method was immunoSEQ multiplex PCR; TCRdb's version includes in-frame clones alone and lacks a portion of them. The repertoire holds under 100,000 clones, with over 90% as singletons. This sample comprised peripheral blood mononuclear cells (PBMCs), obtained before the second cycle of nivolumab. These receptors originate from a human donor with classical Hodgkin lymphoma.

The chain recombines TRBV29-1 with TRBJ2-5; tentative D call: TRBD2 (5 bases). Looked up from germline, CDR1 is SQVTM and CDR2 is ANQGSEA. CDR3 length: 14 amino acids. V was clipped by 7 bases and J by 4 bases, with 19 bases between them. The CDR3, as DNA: TGCAGCGCCGCCGCGCGGAGGATCGGAGAGACCCAGTACTTC. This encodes CSAAARRIGETQYF.

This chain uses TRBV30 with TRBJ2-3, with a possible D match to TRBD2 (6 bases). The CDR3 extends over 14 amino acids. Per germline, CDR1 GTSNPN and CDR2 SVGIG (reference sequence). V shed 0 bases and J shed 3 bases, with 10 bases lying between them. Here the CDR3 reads CAWSVGGGTDTQYF. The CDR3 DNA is TGTGCCTGGAGTGTGGGAGGAGGGACAGATACGCAGTATTTT.

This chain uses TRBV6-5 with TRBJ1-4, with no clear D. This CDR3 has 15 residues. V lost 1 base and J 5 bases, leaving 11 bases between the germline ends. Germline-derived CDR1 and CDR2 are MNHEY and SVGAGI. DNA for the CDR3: TGTGCCAGCAGTTACTTGGGGAGGTTGAATGAAAAACTGTTTTTT. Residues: CASSYLGRLNEKLFF.

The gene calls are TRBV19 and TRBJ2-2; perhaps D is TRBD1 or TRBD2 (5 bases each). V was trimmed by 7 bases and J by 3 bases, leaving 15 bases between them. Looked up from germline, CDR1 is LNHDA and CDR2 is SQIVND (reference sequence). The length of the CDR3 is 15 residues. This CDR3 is CASTLWDGYTGELFF. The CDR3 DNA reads TGTGCCAGTACCCTGTGGGACGGTTACACCGGGGAGCTGTTTTTT.

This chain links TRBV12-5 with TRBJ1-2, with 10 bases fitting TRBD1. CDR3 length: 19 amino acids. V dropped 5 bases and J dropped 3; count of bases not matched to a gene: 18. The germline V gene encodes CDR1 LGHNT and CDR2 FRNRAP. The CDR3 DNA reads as TGTGCTAGTGGTCCAGGACAGGGGGACATTCCTCCCCCCTACTATGGCTACACCTTC. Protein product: CASGPGQGDIPPPYYGYTF. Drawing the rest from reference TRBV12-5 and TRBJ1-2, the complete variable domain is DARVTQTPRHKVTEMGQEVTMRCQPILGHNTVFWYRQTMMQGLELLAYFRNRAPLDDSGMPKDRFSAEMPDATLATLKIQPSEPRDSAVYFCASGPGQGDIPPPYYGYTFGSGTRLTVV.

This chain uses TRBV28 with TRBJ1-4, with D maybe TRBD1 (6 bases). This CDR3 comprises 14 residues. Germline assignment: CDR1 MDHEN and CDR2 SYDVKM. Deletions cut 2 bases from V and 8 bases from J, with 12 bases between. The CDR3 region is CASSLPRGGEKLFF. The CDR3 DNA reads TGTGCCAGCAGTTTACCCAGGGGAGGCGAAAAACTGTTTTTT.

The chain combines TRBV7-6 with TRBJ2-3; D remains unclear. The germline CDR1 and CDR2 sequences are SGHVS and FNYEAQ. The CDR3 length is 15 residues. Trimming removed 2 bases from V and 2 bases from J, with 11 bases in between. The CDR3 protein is CASSLSDGYTDTQYF. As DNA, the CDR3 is TGTGCCAGCAGCTTATCTGACGGGTACACAGATACGCAGTATTTT.

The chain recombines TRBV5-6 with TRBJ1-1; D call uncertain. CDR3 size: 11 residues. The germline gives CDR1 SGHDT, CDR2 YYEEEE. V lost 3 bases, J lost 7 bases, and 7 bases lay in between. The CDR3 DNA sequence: TGTGCCAGCAGCTGGGCGGGTGAAGCTTTCTTT. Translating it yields CASSWAGEAFF.

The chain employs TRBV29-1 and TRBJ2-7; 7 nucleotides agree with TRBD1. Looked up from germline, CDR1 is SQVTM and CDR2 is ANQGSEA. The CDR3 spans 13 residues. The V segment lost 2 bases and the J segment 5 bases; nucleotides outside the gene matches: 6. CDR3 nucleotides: TGCAGCGTTGAATCCGGGACAGACCACGAGCAGTACTTC. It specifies CSVESGTDHEQYF.

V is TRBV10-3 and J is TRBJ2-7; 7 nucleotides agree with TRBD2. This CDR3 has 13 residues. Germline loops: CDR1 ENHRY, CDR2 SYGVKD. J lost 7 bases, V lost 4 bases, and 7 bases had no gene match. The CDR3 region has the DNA TGTGCCATCAGTGGGGAGGGGCCCTGGGAGCAGTACTTC. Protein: CAISGEGPWEQYF.

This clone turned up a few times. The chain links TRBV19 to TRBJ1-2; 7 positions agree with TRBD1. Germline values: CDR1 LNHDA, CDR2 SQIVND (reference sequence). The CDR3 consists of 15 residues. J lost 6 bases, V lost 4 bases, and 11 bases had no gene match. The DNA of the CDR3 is TGTGCCAGTAGTAACTCCGGGACAGCAGCCAATGGCTACACCTTC. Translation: CASSNSGTAANGYTF.

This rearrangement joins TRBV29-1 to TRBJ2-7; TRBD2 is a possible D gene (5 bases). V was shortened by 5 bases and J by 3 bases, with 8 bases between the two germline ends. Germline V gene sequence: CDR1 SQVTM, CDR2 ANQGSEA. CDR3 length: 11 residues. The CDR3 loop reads CSVFRDYEQYF. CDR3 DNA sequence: TGCAGCGTTTTCCGGGACTACGAGCAGTACTTC.

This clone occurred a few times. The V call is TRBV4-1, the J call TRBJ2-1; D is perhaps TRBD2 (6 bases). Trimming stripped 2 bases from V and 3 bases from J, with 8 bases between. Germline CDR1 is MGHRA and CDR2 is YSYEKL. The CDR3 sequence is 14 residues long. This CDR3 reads CASSQPGLYNEQFF. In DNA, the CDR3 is TGCGCCAGCAGCCAACCGGGACTCTACAATGAGCAGTTCTTC.

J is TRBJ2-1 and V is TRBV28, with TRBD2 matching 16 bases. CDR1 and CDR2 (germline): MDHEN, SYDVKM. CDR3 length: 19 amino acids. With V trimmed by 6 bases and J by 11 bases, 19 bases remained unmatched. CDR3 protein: CASRPNLGLAGGPSMKQFF. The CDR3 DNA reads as TGTGCCAGCAGACCAAACCTGGGACTAGCGGGAGGGCCTTCAATGAAGCAGTTCTTC.

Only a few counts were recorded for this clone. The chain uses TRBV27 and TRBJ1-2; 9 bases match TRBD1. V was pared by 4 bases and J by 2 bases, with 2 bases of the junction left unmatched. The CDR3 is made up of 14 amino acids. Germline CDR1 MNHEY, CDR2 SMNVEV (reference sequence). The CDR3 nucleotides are TGTGCCAGCAGTTGGACAGGGGAGAACTATGGCTACACCTTC. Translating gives CASSWTGENYGYTF.

The CDR3 loop reads CASSLVHGPEGEQFF. DNA for the CDR3: TGTGCCAGCAGCTTGGTCCACGGACCTGAGGGAGAGCAGTTCTTC. This chain uses TRBV5-5 with TRBJ2-1, with D perhaps TRBD2 (5 bases). Germline assignment: CDR1 SGHKS and CDR2 YYEKEE (reference sequence). Trimming took 0 bases from V and 10 from J, leaving 17 bases between them. This CDR3 is built from 15 residues. The variable domain in full, completed from reference TRBV5-5 and TRBJ2-1, reads DAGVTQSPTHLIKTRGQQVTLRCSPISGHKSVSWYQQVLGQGPQFIFQYYEKEERGRGNFPDRFSARQFPNYSSELNVNALLLGDSALYLCASSLVHGPEGEQFFGPGTRLTVL.

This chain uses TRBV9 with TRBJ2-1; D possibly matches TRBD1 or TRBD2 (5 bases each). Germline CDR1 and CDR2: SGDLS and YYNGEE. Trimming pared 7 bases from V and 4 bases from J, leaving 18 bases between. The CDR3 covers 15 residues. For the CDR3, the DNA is TGTGCCAGCCGAGGGACGGCGGAACCATACAATGAGCAGTTCTTC. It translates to CASRGTAEPYNEQFF.

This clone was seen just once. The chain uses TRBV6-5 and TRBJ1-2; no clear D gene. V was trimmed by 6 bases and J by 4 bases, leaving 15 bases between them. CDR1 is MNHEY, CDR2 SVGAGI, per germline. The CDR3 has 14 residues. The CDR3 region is CASRTGRMAYGYTF. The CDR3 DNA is TGTGCCAGCAGAACTGGGCGCATGGCCTATGGCTACACCTTC.

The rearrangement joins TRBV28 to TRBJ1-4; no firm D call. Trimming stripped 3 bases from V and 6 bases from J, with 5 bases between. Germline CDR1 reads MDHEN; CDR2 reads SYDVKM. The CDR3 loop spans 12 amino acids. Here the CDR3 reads CASSFLDEKLFF. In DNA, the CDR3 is TGTGCCAGCAGTTTCCTAGATGAAAAACTGTTTTTT. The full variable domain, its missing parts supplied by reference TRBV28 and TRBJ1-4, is DVKVTQSSRYLVKRTGEKVFLECVQDMDHENMFWYRQDPGLGLRLIYFSYDVKMKEKGDIPEGYSVSREKKERFSLILESASTNQTSMYLCASSFLDEKLFFGSGTQLSVL.

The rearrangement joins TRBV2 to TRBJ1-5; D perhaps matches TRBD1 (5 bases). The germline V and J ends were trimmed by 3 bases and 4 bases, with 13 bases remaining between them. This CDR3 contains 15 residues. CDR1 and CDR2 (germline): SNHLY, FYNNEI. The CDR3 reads CASSDGAAGNQPQHF. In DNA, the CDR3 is TGTGCCAGCAGTGATGGTGCGGCAGGGAATCAGCCCCAGCATTTT.

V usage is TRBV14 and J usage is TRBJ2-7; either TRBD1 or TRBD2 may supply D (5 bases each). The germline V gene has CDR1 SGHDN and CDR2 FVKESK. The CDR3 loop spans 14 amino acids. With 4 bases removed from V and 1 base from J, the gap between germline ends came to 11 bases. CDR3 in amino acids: CASSPLGDSYEQYF. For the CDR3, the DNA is TGTGCCAGCAGCCCCTTGGGGGATTCCTACGAGCAGTACTTC.

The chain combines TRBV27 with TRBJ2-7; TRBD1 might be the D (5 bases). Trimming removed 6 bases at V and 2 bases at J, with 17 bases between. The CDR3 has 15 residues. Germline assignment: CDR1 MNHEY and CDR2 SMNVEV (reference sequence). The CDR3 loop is CASSLARAGTYEQYF. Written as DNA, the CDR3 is TGTGCCAGCAGCTTGGCCCGGGCAGGGACCTACGAGCAGTACTTC.

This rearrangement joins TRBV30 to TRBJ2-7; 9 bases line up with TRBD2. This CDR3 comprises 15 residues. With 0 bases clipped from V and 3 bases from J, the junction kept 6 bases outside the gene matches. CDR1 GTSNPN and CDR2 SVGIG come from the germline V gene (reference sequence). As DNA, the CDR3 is TGTGCCTGGAGTGTACCGCGGGAGGGAGGCTACGAGCAGTACTTC. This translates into CAWSVPREGGYEQYF.

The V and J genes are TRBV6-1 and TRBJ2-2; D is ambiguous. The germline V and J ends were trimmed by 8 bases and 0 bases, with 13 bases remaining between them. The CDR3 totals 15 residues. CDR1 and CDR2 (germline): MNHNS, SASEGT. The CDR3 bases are TGTGCCAGCGCCCCGACGCGATCGAACACCGGGGAGCTGTTTTTT. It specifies CASAPTRSNTGELFF.

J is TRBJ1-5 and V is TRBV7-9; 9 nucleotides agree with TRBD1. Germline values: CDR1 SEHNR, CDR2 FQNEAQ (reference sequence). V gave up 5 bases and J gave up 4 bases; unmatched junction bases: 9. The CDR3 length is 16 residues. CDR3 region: CASSPNDRGTNQPQHF. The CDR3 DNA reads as TGTGCCAGCAGCCCGAACGACAGGGGGACGAATCAGCCCCAGCATTTT.